This TCR beta chain was found in a study of monozygotic twins with inflammatory bowel disease. cDNA synthesis was performed in eight separate reactions for each sample. TCRdb re-called the 5' RACE reads, yielding one record per CDR3 amino acid sequence without DNA. Recorded for this sample: roughly 140,000 distinct CDR3 sequences. Germline V lookup: CDR1 SGHTA, CDR2 FQGTGA. This CDR3 region has 15 residues. The source is a human donor with ulcerative colitis or Crohn's disease, or a healthy co-twin of an affected twin (not recorded which). This sequence joins TRBV7-3 and TRBJ1-1. Sequenced material: blood. CDR3 amino acids: CASSLTGDGDTEAFF.